This TCR beta chain was captured by sequencing in a study of blood T cells in healthy people across ages (dated by TCRdb to 2013 to 2016). Describing the broader study: In model experiments, template switching captured roughly one uniquely barcoded TCR beta cDNA molecule for every two T cells. Donors were grouped into four age groups: young (average 16 years), middle-aged (around 39), aged (around 60) and long-lived (around 80). Two additional independent replicas of 1 million unique cDNA reads from the same blood draw were analyzed for two donors (one aged 18 to 30 and one aged 80 or older). To avoid experimental bias, donors of different ages were randomly spread across the sequencing lanes. Using deep sequencing normalized with unique cDNA molecular identifiers, the study measured how TCR beta repertoire diversity changes with age. The study at large found these results: As age increased, observed TCR beta diversity per million T cells dropped in a roughly linear way, and a significant reduction was already evident by age about 40. Compared with the aged group, the long-lived group had more naive CD4+ T cells, fewer expanded clones and increased TCR diversity, suggesting age selection. Bulk unsorted PBMC profiling prevented conclusive comparison of naive and antigen-experienced compartments. Because donor CMV infection status was unknown, age-related changes in expanded clonotypes were potentially confounded. Total diversity estimates from one million sequenced T cells were considered lower bounds and underestimates. The percentage of naive T cells measured by flow cytometry correlated strongly with observed TCR beta diversity.

Systemically healthy Caucasian individuals from Russia, approximately 39 in total and aged about 6 to 95 years, were included as donors. Each donor gave approximately 9.4 milliliters of peripheral blood, drawn into EDTA-treated Vacutainer tubes. PBMCs were isolated by Ficoll-Paque density-gradient centrifugation, with at least 6 million obtained per sample. Trizol reagent was used to extract total RNA from the PBMCs, yielding at least 6 micrograms per sample. Naive CD45RAhigh/CD27high T cell percentages were measured by flow cytometry on a PBMC aliquot from every donor. Libraries were built with 5' RACE. Instrument on record: Illumina HiSeq 2500. A second PCR of roughly 7 to 11 cycles was run with a J-beta primer mix and a sample-barcoded 5' primer. A template-switch 5' adaptor carrying 12 random nucleotides introduced a unique molecular identifier onto each TCR beta cDNA molecule. At least 3 million CDR3-containing paired-end reads were obtained from each sample. The Mint cDNA synthesis kit, primed by a TRBC-specific oligonucleotide, was used to synthesize first-strand cDNA from all RNA. Following uracil-DNA glycosylase treatment, a first 18-cycle PCR with universal primers M1SS and BC2_uni_R was performed on all cDNA. The study's own analysis went as follows. For normalization, 1 million high-quality reads were randomly selected from each sample, with every read carrying a distinct molecular identifier. Reads sharing molecular identifiers were discarded rather than binned into consensus sequences. MiTCR, set to a Q25 quality threshold and the strictest error-elimination algorithm, was used for CDR3 identification, clonotype clustering and error correction. Lower-bound total TCR beta diversity was estimated with a nonparametric unseen species model using Euler transformation. TCRdb ran its own pipeline on the public reads, namely fastp trimming at Q25 and MiXCR clone calling, and kept in-frame beta chains. A single entry per CDR3 protein holds the most common genes and DNA from its merged rows. TCRdb assigned the V and J calls; the authors' analysis was not used. This sample is represented by over a million distinct CDR3 sequences; around 59% of them were singletons. Roughly 6.3% of the sample is in the top ten clones.

Trimming costs V 6 bases and J 4 bases, and their ends lie 19 bases apart. The CDR3 spans 15 residues, from the cysteine through the phenylalanine. Kept here is only the CDR3 DNA, which spans 45 bases and is read in frame from base 1. CDR1 and CDR2, per the germline V gene, are SQVTM and ANQGSEA. Comment on this clonotype: Its antigen is not yet known. No base-level quality is on record; no much larger clone is a single base apart.

The V and J genes are TRBV29-1 and TRBJ2-1; TRBD1 is a possible D gene, resting on 6 matching bases. The sequenced sample was blood. The TCR comes from a man between 18 and 35 years old in good health. The DNA reads TGCAGCGTCCCGCCGGAGACAGGTAGATACAATGAGCAGTTCTTC. Translated, it gives CSVPPETGRYNEQFF.